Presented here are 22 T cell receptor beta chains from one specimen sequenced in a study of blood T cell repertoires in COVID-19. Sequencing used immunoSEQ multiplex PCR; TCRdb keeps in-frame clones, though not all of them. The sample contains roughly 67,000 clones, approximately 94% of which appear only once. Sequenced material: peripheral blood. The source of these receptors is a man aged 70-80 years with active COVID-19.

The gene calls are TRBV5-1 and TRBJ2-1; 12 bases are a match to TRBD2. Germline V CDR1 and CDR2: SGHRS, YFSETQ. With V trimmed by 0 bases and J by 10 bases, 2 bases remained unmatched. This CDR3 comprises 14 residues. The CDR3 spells CASSLASGGAEQFF. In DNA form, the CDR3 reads TGCGCCAGCAGCTTGGCTAGCGGGGGGGCCGAGCAGTTCTTC.

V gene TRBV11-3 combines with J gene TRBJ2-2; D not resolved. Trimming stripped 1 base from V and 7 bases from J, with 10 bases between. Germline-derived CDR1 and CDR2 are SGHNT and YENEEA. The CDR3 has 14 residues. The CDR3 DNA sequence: TGTGCCAGCAGCTTAGGGCTAGTGCTCGGGGAGCTGTTTTTT. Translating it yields CASSLGLVLGELFF.

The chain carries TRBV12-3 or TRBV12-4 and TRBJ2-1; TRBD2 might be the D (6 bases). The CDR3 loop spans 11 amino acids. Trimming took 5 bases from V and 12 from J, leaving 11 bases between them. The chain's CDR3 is CASSNWEVQFF. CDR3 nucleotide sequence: TGTGCCAGCAGTAACTGGGAGGTGCAGTTCTTC.

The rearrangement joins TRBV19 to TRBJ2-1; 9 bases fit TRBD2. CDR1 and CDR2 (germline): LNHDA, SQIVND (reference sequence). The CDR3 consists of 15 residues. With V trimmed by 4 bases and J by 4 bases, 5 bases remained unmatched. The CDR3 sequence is CASSSWTSEYNEQFF. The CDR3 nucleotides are TGTGCCAGTAGTAGCTGGACTAGCGAGTACAATGAGCAGTTCTTC.

This CDR3 is CASSDSGGTFPNEQFF. DNA of the CDR3: TGTGCCAGCAGTGACTCGGGGGGGACTTTCCCCAATGAGCAGTTCTTC. V is TRBV6-4 and J is TRBJ2-1; 7 bases align to TRBD2. Germline trimming cut 0 bases from V and 6 bases from J; bases unmatched to any gene: 8. Germline V gene sequence: CDR1 MRHNA, CDR2 SNTAGT. This CDR3 region has 16 residues.

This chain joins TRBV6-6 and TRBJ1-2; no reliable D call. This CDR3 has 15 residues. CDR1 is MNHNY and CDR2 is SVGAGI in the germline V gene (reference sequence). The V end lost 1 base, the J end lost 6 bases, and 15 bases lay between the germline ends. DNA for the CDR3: TGTGCCAGCAGTTACTGGGTGAGGGATGAGAATGGCTACACCTTC. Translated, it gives CASSYWVRDENGYTF.

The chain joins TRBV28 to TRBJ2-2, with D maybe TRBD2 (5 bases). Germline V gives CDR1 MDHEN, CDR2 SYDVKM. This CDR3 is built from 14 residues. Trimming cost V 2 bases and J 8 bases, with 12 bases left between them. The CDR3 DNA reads TGTGCCAGCAGTTTACGGGGTATTTTGGGGGAGCTGTTTTTT. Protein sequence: CASSLRGILGELFF.

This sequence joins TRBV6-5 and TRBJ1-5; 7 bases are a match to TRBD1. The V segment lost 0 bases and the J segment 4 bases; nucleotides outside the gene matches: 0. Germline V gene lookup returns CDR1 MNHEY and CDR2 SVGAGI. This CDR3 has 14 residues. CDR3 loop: CASSYSTGNQPQHF. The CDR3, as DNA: TGTGCCAGCAGTTACTCGACAGGGAATCAGCCCCAGCATTTT.

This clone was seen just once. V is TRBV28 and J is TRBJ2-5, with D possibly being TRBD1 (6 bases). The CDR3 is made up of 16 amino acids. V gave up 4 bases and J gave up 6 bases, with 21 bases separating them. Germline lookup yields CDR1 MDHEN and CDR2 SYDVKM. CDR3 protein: CASSYSITGQLKTQYF. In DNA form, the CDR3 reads TGTGCCAGCAGTTATTCAATCACCGGACAGCTAAAGACCCAGTACTTC. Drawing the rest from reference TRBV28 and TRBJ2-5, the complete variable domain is DVKVTQSSRYLVKRTGEKVFLECVQDMDHENMFWYRQDPGLGLRLIYFSYDVKMKEKGDIPEGYSVSREKKERFSLILESASTNQTSMYLCASSYSITGQLKTQYFGPGTRLLVL.

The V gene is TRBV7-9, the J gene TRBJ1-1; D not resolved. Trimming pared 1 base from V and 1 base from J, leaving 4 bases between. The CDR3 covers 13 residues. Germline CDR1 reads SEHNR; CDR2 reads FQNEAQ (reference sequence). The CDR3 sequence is CASSLDTNTEAFF. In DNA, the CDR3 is TGTGCCAGCAGCTTAGACACGAACACTGAAGCTTTCTTT.

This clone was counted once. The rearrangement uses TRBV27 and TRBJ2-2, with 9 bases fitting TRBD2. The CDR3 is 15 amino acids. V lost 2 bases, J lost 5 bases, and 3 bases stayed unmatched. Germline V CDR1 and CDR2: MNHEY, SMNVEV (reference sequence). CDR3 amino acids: CASSLRLAGTGELFF. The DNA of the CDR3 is TGTGCCAGCAGTTTACGGCTAGCGGGGACCGGGGAGCTGTTTTTT.

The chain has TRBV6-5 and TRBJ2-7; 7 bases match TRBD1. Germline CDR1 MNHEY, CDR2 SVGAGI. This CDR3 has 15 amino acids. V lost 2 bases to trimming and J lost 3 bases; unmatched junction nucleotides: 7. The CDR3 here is CASSYPTGTGYEQYF. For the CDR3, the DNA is TGTGCCAGCAGTTACCCGACAGGGACGGGCTACGAGCAGTACTTC.

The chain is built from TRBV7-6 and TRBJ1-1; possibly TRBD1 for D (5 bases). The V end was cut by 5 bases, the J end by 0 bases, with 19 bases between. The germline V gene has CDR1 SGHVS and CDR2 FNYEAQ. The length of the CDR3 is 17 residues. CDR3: CASSRSGWWALNTEAFF. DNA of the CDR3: TGTGCCAGCAGCCGTTCAGGGTGGTGGGCCTTGAACACTGAAGCTTTCTTT.

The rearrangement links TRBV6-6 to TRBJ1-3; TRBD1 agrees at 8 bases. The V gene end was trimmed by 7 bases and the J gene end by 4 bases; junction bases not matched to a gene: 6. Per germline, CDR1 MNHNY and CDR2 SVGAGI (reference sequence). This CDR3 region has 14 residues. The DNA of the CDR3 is TGTGCCAGCACCGACAGGGGAACAGGAAACACCATATATTTT. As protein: CASTDRGTGNTIYF.

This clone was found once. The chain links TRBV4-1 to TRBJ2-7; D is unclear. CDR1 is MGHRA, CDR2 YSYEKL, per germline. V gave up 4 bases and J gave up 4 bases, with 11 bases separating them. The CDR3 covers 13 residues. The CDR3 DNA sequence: TGCGCCAGCAGCCTCCGTGTCCTGTACGAGCAGTACTTC. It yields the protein CASSLRVLYEQYF.

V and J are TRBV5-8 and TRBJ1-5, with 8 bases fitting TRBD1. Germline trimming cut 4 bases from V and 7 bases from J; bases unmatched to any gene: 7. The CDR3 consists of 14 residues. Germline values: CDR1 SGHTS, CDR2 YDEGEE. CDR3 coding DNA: TGTGCCAGCAGCCACCGGGACAGGTACCAGCCCCAGCATTTT. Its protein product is CASSHRDRYQPQHF. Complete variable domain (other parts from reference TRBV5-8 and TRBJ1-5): EAGVTQSPTHLIKTRGQQATLRCSPISGHTSVYWYQQALGLGLQFLLWYDEGEERNRGNFPPRFSGRQFPNYSSELNVNALELEDSALYLCASSHRDRYQPQHFGDGTRLSIL.

The CDR3 is CASRSLAVTLDTQYF. CDR3 in DNA: TGTGCCAGCAGATCCTTAGCGGTGACCTTGGATACGCAGTATTTT. This chain connects TRBV2 to TRBJ2-3; perhaps TRBD2 as D (6 bases). V was pared by 6 bases and J by 6 bases, with 19 bases between. CDR1 is SNHLY, CDR2 FYNNEI, per germline. The CDR3 spans 15 residues.

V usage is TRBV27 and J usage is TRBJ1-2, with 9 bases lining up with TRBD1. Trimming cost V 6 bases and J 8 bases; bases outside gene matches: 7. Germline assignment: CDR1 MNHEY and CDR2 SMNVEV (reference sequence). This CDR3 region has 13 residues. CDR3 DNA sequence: TGTGCCAGCAGCCCACAGGGGGCGGGGGGCTACACCTTC. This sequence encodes CASSPQGAGGYTF.

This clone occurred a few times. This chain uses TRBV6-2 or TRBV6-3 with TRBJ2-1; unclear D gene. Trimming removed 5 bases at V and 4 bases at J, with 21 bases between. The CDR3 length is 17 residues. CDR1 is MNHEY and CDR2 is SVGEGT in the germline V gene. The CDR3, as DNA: TGTGCCAGCAGTCCCTCCCCCGTCCTAACTGGTTACAATGAGCAGTTCTTC. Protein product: CASSPSPVLTGYNEQFF.

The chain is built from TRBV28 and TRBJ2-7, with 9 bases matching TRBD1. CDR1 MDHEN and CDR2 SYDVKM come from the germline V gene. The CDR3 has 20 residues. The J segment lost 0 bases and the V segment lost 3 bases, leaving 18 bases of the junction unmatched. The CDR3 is CASSLPDYEPGQGGSYEQYV. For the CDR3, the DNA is TGTGCCAGCAGTTTGCCCGATTATGAGCCGGGACAGGGTGGCTCCTACGAGCAGTACGTC.

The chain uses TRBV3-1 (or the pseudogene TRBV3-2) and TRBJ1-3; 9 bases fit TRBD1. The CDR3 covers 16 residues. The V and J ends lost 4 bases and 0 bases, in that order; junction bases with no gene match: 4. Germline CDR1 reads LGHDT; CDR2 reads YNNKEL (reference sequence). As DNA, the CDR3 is TGTGCCAGCAGCCTAAGGACAGGGGCCTCTGGAAACACCATATATTTT. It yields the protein CASSLRTGASGNTIYF.

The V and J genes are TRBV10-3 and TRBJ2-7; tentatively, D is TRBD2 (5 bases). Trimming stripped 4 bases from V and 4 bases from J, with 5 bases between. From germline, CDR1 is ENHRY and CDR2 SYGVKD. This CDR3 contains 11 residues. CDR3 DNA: TGTGCCATCAGTGGAGGGTACGAGCAGTACTTC. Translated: CAISGGYEQYF.